The rows below give T cell receptor beta chains drawn from one sample of a study of blood T cells in healthy people across ages. One entry per CDR3 protein results from TCRdb running MiXCR on the 5' RACE reads. This table has about 640,000 distinct CDR3 sequences, roughly three fifths appearing once. The specimen sequenced was blood. All receptors derive from a man between 60 and 75 years old in good health. Each CDR3 is given with its conserved first and last residue. D genes are given only for firm matches. The listing skips clone size in some rows; elsewhere it reads once, few, many or a size class.

j_call: TRBJ2-3; d_call: .; clone_size: few; v_call: TRBV7-9; cdr3_length: 17; cdr3_nt: TGTGCCAGCAGCTTAACCCCAGGGGGGGTGGTAGCAGATACGCAGTATTTT; cdr3_aa: CASSLTPGGVVADTQYF
j_call: TRBJ2-5; d_call: TRBD2; clone_size: few; v_call: TRBV4-2; cdr3_length: 16; cdr3_nt: TGTGCCAGCAGCCCGACTAGCGGGGGGCGGGAAGAGACCCAGTACTTC; cdr3_aa: CASSPTSGGREETQYF
j_call: TRBJ2-5; d_call: TRBD2; clone_size: .; v_call: TRBV7-2; cdr3_length: 16; cdr3_nt: TGTGCCAGCAGCACTCGGACTAGCGGGGGGTTCGAGACCCAGTACTTC; cdr3_aa: CASSTRTSGGFETQYF
j_call: TRBJ2-4; d_call: .; clone_size: .; v_call: TRBV20-1; cdr3_length: 14; cdr3_nt: TGCAGTGCTAGAGAACCCGGACACTCCTACGGGCAGTACTTC; cdr3_aa: CSAREPGHSYGQYF
j_call: TRBJ1-5; d_call: .; clone_size: few; v_call: TRBV20-1; cdr3_length: 14; cdr3_nt: TGCAGTGCTACAATGGCAGGGGTCAATCAGCCCCAGCATTTT; cdr3_aa: CSATMAGVNQPQHF
j_call: TRBJ2-7; d_call: TRBD2; clone_size: .; v_call: TRBV12-5; cdr3_length: 14; cdr3_nt: TGTGCTAGTGGTTTGGTACGGGGGGGCGGCGAGCAGTACTTC; cdr3_aa: CASGLVRGGGEQYF
j_call: TRBJ2-1; d_call: TRBD1; clone_size: .; v_call: TRBV5-1; cdr3_length: 15; cdr3_nt: TGCGCCAGCAGCTGGGACAGGATGGACTACAATGAGCAGTTCTTC; cdr3_aa: CASSWDRMDYNEQFF
j_call: TRBJ1-1; d_call: .; clone_size: .; v_call: TRBV20-1; cdr3_length: 13; cdr3_nt: TGCAGTGCTAGGGGGGTAAGCCGCACTGAAGCTTTCTTT; cdr3_aa: CSARGVSRTEAFF
j_call: TRBJ1-1; d_call: .; clone_size: .; v_call: TRBV14; cdr3_length: 15; cdr3_nt: TGTGCCAGCAGCCAACACGCAGGGATGGGCACTGAAGCTTTCTTT; cdr3_aa: CASSQHAGMGTEAFF
j_call: TRBJ2-1; d_call: TRBD2; clone_size: .; v_call: TRBV20-1; cdr3_length: 12; cdr3_nt: TGCACTTTGCGGGGGGGCCTAAATGAGCAGTTCTTC; cdr3_aa: CTLRGGLNEQFF
j_call: TRBJ2-4; d_call: .; clone_size: .; v_call: TRBV12-3/TRBV12-4; cdr3_length: 13; cdr3_nt: TGTGCCAGCGGGGCCAGGTCCAAAAACATTCAGTACTTC; cdr3_aa: CASGARSKNIQYF
j_call: TRBJ1-2; d_call: .; clone_size: .; v_call: TRBV28; cdr3_length: 13; cdr3_nt: TGTGCCAGCAGCCCCCCAGAGACCTATGGCTACACCTTC; cdr3_aa: CASSPPETYGYTF
j_call: TRBJ2-7; d_call: .; clone_size: .; v_call: TRBV28; cdr3_length: 11; cdr3_nt: TGTGCCAGCAGTACCCAAAACGAGCAGTACTTC; cdr3_aa: CASSTQNEQYF
j_call: TRBJ2-3; d_call: TRBD2; clone_size: few; v_call: TRBV28; cdr3_length: 15; cdr3_nt: TGTGCCAGCAGAATGGGCGGGGGGAGCACAGATACGCAGTATTTT; cdr3_aa: CASRMGGGSTDTQYF
j_call: TRBJ1-2; d_call: .; clone_size: .; v_call: TRBV6-8; cdr3_length: 13; cdr3_nt: TGTGCCAGCACCCCTCCCGTGTCCTATGGCTACACCTTC; cdr3_aa: CASTPPVSYGYTF
j_call: TRBJ2-2; d_call: .; clone_size: .; v_call: TRBV6-2/TRBV6-3; cdr3_length: 13; cdr3_nt: TGTGCCAGCAGCGGACAGAACACCGGGGAGCTGTTTTTT; cdr3_aa: CASSGQNTGELFF
j_call: TRBJ2-7; d_call: TRBD2; clone_size: few; v_call: TRBV6-6; cdr3_length: 16; cdr3_nt: TGTGCCAGCAGAACCTCCGGGGGTAGCGGGGAGAGAAAGCAGTACTTC; cdr3_aa: CASRTSGGSGERKQYF
j_call: TRBJ2-4; d_call: .; clone_size: .; v_call: TRBV7-2; cdr3_length: 14; cdr3_nt: TGTGCCAGCAGCATATTGGGTTCGCGGGACATTCAGTACTTC; cdr3_aa: CASSILGSRDIQYF
j_call: TRBJ1-1; d_call: .; clone_size: once; v_call: TRBV20-1; cdr3_length: 14; cdr3_nt: TGCAGTGCACTGAAGGGGGGTGGGGACACTGAAGCTTTCTTT; cdr3_aa: CSALKGGGDTEAFF
j_call: TRBJ2-7; d_call: .; clone_size: few; v_call: TRBV29-1; cdr3_length: 13; cdr3_nt: TGCAGCGTTGAAGAGAGGGGTTCCGTCGAGCAGTACTTC; cdr3_aa: CSVEERGSVEQYF
j_call: TRBJ2-1; d_call: .; clone_size: .; v_call: TRBV28; cdr3_length: 12; cdr3_nt: TGTGCCAGCAGTTTAATCCGCAATGAGCAGTTCTTC; cdr3_aa: CASSLIRNEQFF
j_call: TRBJ2-5; d_call: .; clone_size: few; v_call: TRBV20-1; cdr3_length: 13; cdr3_nt: TGCAGTGCTAGAGTGGGGAGCAGAGAGACCCAGTACTTC; cdr3_aa: CSARVGSRETQYF
j_call: TRBJ2-4; d_call: .; clone_size: few; v_call: TRBV5-5; cdr3_length: 12; cdr3_nt: TGTGCCAGCAGCGGGACACAGGACCGTCAGTACTTC; cdr3_aa: CASSGTQDRQYF
j_call: TRBJ1-2; d_call: .; clone_size: .; v_call: TRBV3-1; cdr3_length: 14; cdr3_nt: TGTGCCAGCAGCCAAGCCGGTTGGGGCTATGGCTACACCTTC; cdr3_aa: CASSQAGWGYGYTF
j_call: TRBJ1-1; d_call: .; clone_size: .; v_call: TRBV10-3; cdr3_length: 13; cdr3_nt: TGTGCCATCAGTCCGGGCCTGGCCGCTGAAGCTTTCTTT; cdr3_aa: CAISPGLAAEAFF
j_call: TRBJ2-1; d_call: TRBD2; clone_size: .; v_call: TRBV6-6; cdr3_length: 16; cdr3_nt: TGTGCCAGCACCAGACTAGCGGGGGGTTACTACAATGAGCAGTTCTTC; cdr3_aa: CASTRLAGGYYNEQFF
j_call: TRBJ2-7; d_call: .; clone_size: .; v_call: TRBV5-1; cdr3_length: 15; cdr3_nt: TGCGCCAGCAGCCTCCTTGGGGGCTCCTACAATGAGCAGTACTTC; cdr3_aa: CASSLLGGSYNEQYF
j_call: TRBJ1-2; d_call: .; clone_size: .; v_call: TRBV27; cdr3_length: 13; cdr3_nt: TGTGCCAGCAGAACCGGGACACACTATGGCTACACCTTC; cdr3_aa: CASRTGTHYGYTF
j_call: TRBJ2-1; d_call: TRBD2; clone_size: .; v_call: TRBV18; cdr3_length: 17; cdr3_nt: TGTGCCAGCTCACCGGGGGCTGGACGAGCGGGGACTAGTGAGCAGTTCTTC; cdr3_aa: CASSPGAGRAGTSEQFF
j_call: TRBJ2-7; d_call: TRBD2; clone_size: few; v_call: TRBV3-1; cdr3_length: 18; cdr3_nt: TGTGCCAGCAGCCAAGTTCTAGCGGGGGACCTCAGCTCCTACGAGCAGTACTTC; cdr3_aa: CASSQVLAGDLSSYEQYF
j_call: TRBJ2-3; d_call: TRBD2; clone_size: few; v_call: TRBV6-6; cdr3_length: 15; cdr3_nt: TGTGCCAGCAGTTACGCCGGGGGGGCTTCAGATACGCAGTATTTT; cdr3_aa: CASSYAGGASDTQYF
j_call: TRBJ2-3; d_call: .; clone_size: .; v_call: TRBV24-1; cdr3_length: 13; cdr3_nt: TGTGCCACCAGTGGGCCGAGCACAGATACGCAGTATTTT; cdr3_aa: CATSGPSTDTQYF
j_call: TRBJ2-1; d_call: .; clone_size: .; v_call: TRBV5-4; cdr3_length: 15; cdr3_nt: TGTGCCAGCAGCTTGGACGCCGGGGCTGACAATGAGCAGTTCTTC; cdr3_aa: CASSLDAGADNEQFF
j_call: TRBJ2-1; d_call: TRBD2; clone_size: .; v_call: TRBV11-1; cdr3_length: 18; cdr3_nt: TGTGCCAGCAGCTTAGCGGGGCATACTAGCGGGGGATACAATGAGCAGTTCTTC; cdr3_aa: CASSLAGHTSGGYNEQFF
j_call: TRBJ2-7; d_call: .; clone_size: many; v_call: TRBV20-1; cdr3_length: 12; cdr3_nt: TGCAGTGCCCTCCGGCAGGGTAACGAGCAGTACTTC; cdr3_aa: CSALRQGNEQYF
j_call: TRBJ2-6; d_call: .; clone_size: .; v_call: TRBV20-1; cdr3_length: 14; cdr3_nt: TGCAGTGCTGAAAAAGCTTCTGGGGCCAACGTCCTGACTTTC; cdr3_aa: CSAEKASGANVLTF
j_call: TRBJ2-1; d_call: .; clone_size: few; v_call: TRBV29-1; cdr3_length: 14; cdr3_nt: TGCAGCGTCCCCAACCCGAGCCAGTTCAATGAGCAGTTCTTC; cdr3_aa: CSVPNPSQFNEQFF
j_call: TRBJ2-5; d_call: TRBD1; clone_size: few; v_call: TRBV20-1; cdr3_length: 16; cdr3_nt: TGCAGTGCTGGGAGGACAGGGCGACAATACCAAGAGACCCAGTACTTC; cdr3_aa: CSAGRTGRQYQETQYF
j_call: TRBJ2-5; d_call: TRBD1; clone_size: .; v_call: TRBV29-1; cdr3_length: 18; cdr3_nt: TGCAGCGTTGAAGACCCCCACGGACAGGGTAAAACTCAAGAGACCCAGTACTTC; cdr3_aa: CSVEDPHGQGKTQETQYF
j_call: TRBJ1-2; d_call: .; clone_size: few; v_call: TRBV6-5; cdr3_length: 14; cdr3_nt: TGTGCCAGCAGTTACGACCTGGGATACTATGGCTACACCTTC; cdr3_aa: CASSYDLGYYGYTF
j_call: TRBJ2-5; d_call: TRBD1; clone_size: .; v_call: TRBV12-3/TRBV12-4; cdr3_length: 15; cdr3_nt: TGTGCCAGCAGAGCTAGACAGGGAGCCCAAGAGACCCAGTACTTC; cdr3_aa: CASRARQGAQETQYF
j_call: TRBJ2-7; d_call: .; clone_size: few; v_call: TRBV15; cdr3_length: 14; cdr3_nt: TGTGCCACCAGCAGAGATCCCGGCACCTACGAGCAGTACTTC; cdr3_aa: CATSRDPGTYEQYF
j_call: TRBJ2-3; d_call: .; clone_size: .; v_call: TRBV20-1; cdr3_length: 14; cdr3_nt: TGCAGTGCTAGAGATGAAGGGGGGTCGAGCACGCAGTATTTT; cdr3_aa: CSARDEGGSSTQYF
j_call: TRBJ2-5; d_call: .; clone_size: .; v_call: TRBV2; cdr3_length: 13; cdr3_nt: TGTGCCAACAGTGAGGGACCAGAAGAGACCCAGTACTTC; cdr3_aa: CANSEGPEETQYF
j_call: TRBJ1-4; d_call: TRBD1; clone_size: .; v_call: TRBV6-1; cdr3_length: 15; cdr3_nt: TGTGCCAGCATGGACAGGGGAGCAACTAATGAAAAACTGTTTTTT; cdr3_aa: CASMDRGATNEKLFF
j_call: TRBJ2-7; d_call: .; clone_size: .; v_call: TRBV18; cdr3_length: 14; cdr3_nt: TGTGCCAACTCACTCGTGGGTCAGGTCTACGAGCAGTACTTC; cdr3_aa: CANSLVGQVYEQYF
j_call: TRBJ2-7; d_call: TRBD1; clone_size: .; v_call: TRBV28; cdr3_length: 15; cdr3_nt: TGTGCCAGCAGCGTGAGGACAGGGGGCTTGGGCGAGCAGTACTTC; cdr3_aa: CASSVRTGGLGEQYF
j_call: TRBJ2-5; d_call: TRBD1; clone_size: .; v_call: TRBV20-1; cdr3_length: 13; cdr3_nt: TGCAGTGCTCCCGGGACAGGGGCCAATGAGCAGTACTTC; cdr3_aa: CSAPGTGANEQYF
j_call: TRBJ1-1; d_call: .; clone_size: once; v_call: TRBV5-1; cdr3_length: 15; cdr3_nt: TGCGCCAGCAGCTTGGAAACAGGTAGAAACACTGAAGCTTTCTTT; cdr3_aa: CASSLETGRNTEAFF
j_call: TRBJ2-1; d_call: .; clone_size: .; v_call: TRBV5-8; cdr3_length: 17; cdr3_nt: TGTGCCAGCAGCTTGGTAGTAGCCAGCAGCTCCTACAATGAGCAGTTCTTC; cdr3_aa: CASSLVVASSSYNEQFF
j_call: TRBJ2-7; d_call: TRBD1; clone_size: many; v_call: TRBV28; cdr3_length: 13; cdr3_nt: TGTGCCAGCAGTTTCAGGGGGCGATACGAGCAGTACTTC; cdr3_aa: CASSFRGRYEQYF
j_call: TRBJ1-4; d_call: .; clone_size: .; v_call: TRBV20-1; cdr3_length: 16; cdr3_nt: TGCAGTGCTAGACACCCAACAGGACCAACTAATGAAAAACTGTTTTTT; cdr3_aa: CSARHPTGPTNEKLFF
j_call: TRBJ2-5; d_call: .; clone_size: .; v_call: TRBV18; cdr3_length: 13; cdr3_nt: TGTGCCAGCTCACCAATACTCCAAGAGACCCAGTACTTC; cdr3_aa: CASSPILQETQYF
j_call: TRBJ2-1; d_call: .; clone_size: .; v_call: TRBV5-1; cdr3_length: 15; cdr3_nt: TGCGCCAGCAGCCCCCCAGGGACCAGGCTCGATGAGCAGTTCTTC; cdr3_aa: CASSPPGTRLDEQFF
j_call: TRBJ2-1; d_call: TRBD1; clone_size: few; v_call: TRBV2; cdr3_length: 12; cdr3_nt: TGTGCCAGCAGTGAAAACAGGGGAGTACAGTTCTTC; cdr3_aa: CASSENRGVQFF
j_call: TRBJ1-2; d_call: TRBD1; clone_size: .; v_call: TRBV7-2; cdr3_length: 17; cdr3_nt: TGTGCCAGCAGCCTTTACCCGGGACAGGAAACTAACTATGGCTACACCTTC; cdr3_aa: CASSLYPGQETNYGYTF
j_call: TRBJ1-1; d_call: .; clone_size: .; v_call: TRBV14; cdr3_length: 15; cdr3_nt: TGTGCCAGCAGTCCTCTACTTCAGGGATACACTGAAGCTTTCTTT; cdr3_aa: CASSPLLQGYTEAFF
j_call: TRBJ1-2; d_call: TRBD1; clone_size: .; v_call: TRBV28; cdr3_length: 15; cdr3_nt: TGTGCCAGCAGTCAACTGACAGGGGCTAACTATGGCTACACCTTC; cdr3_aa: CASSQLTGANYGYTF